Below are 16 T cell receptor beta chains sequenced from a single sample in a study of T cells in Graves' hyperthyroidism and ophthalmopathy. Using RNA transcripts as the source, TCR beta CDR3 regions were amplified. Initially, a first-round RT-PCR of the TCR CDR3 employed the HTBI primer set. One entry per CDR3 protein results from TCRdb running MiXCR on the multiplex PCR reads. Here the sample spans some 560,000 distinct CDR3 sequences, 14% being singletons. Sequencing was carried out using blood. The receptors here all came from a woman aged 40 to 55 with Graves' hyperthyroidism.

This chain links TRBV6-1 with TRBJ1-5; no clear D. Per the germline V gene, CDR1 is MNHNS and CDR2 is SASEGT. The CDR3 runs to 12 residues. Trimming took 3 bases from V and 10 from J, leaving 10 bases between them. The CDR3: CASSDPTKPQHF. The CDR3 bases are TGTGCCAGCAGTGATCCGACTAAACCCCAGCATTTT.

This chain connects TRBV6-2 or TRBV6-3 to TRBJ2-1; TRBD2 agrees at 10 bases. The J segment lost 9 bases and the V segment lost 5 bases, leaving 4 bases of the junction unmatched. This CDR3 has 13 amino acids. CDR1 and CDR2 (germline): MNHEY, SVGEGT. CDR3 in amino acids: CASSGIAGGEQFF. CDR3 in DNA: TGTGCCAGCAGTGGGATAGCGGGAGGTGAGCAGTTCTTC.

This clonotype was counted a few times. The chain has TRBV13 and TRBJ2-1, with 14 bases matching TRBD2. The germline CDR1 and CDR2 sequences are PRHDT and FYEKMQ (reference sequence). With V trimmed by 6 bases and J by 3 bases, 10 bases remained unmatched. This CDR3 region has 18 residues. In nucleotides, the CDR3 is TGTGCCAGCAGACCTACGACTAGCGGGAGGGGAATCTACAATGAGCAGTTCTTC. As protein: CASRPTTSGRGIYNEQFF.

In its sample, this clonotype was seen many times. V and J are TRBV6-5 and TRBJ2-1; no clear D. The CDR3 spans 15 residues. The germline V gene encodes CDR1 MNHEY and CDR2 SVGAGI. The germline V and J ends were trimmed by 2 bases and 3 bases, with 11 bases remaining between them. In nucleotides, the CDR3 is TGTGCCAGCAGTTACCGGACCGACGGCTACAATGAGCAGTTCTTC. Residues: CASSYRTDGYNEQFF.

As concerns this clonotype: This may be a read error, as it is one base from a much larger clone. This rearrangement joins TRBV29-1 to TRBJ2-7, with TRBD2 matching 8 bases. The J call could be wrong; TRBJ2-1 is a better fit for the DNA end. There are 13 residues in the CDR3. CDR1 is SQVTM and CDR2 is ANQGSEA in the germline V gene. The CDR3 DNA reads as TGCAGCGTTGATGCGGGAGGCTCCTACGAGCAGTTCTTC. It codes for CSVDAGGSYEQFF.

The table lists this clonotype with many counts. The CDR3 DNA follows: TGTGCCATCAAGGAGGGAGGGGTGGAAGAGACCCAGTACTTC. This translates into CAIKEGGVEETQYF. This chain links TRBV10-3 with TRBJ2-5; TRBD2 matches 7 bases. Germline CDR1 reads ENHRY; CDR2 reads SYGVKD. Trimming cost V 7 bases and J 3 bases; bases outside gene matches: 8. This CDR3 contains 14 residues.

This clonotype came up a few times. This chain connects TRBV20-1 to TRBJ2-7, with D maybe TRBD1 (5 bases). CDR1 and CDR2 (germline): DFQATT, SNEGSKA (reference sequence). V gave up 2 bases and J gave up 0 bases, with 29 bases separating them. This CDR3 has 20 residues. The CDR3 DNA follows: TGCAGTGCTAGAAACCCTTGGCAGGGCCCAGGTAGCAAAGACTCCTACGAGCAGTACTTC. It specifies CSARNPWQGPGSKDSYEQYF.

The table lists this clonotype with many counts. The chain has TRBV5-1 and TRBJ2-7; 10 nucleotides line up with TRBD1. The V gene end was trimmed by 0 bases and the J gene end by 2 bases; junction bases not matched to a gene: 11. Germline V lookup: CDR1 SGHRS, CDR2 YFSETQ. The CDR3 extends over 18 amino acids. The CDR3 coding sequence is TGCGCCAGCAGCTTGGACCCCGGGGGGGGACAGGGGACCTACGAGCAGTACTTC. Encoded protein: CASSLDPGGGQGTYEQYF.

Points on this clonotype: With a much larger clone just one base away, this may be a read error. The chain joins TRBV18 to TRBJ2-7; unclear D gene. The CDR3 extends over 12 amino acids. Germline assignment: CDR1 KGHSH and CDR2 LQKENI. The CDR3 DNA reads TGTGCCAGCCCACCTCAAAGGGTTGAGCAGTACTTC. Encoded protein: CASPPQRVEQYF.

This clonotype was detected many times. The CDR3 coding sequence is TGTGCCAGCTCCTTCGCGGGAGCGGGAGGGGTCTACGAGCAGTACTTC. This sequence encodes CASSFAGAGGVYEQYF. This chain joins TRBV11-2 and TRBJ2-7, with 10 bases identical to TRBD2. From germline, CDR1 is SGHAT and CDR2 FQNNGV. J gave up 3 bases and V 8 bases, and 13 bases lay outside the gene matches. This CDR3 contains 16 residues.

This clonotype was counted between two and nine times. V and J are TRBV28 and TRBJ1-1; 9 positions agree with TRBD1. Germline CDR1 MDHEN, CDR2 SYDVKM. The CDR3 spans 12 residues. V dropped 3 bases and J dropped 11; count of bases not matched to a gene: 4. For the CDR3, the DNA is TGTGCCAGCAGTTTGCGGACAGGGGTGGCTTTCTTT. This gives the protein CASSLRTGVAFF.

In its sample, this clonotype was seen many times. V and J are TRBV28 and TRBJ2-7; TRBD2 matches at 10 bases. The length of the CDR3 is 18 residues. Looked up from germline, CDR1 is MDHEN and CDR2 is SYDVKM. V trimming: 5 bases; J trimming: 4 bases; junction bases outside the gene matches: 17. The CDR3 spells CASSPTHSPSGRWYEQYF. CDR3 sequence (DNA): TGTGCCAGCAGTCCCACCCACTCCCCTAGCGGGAGATGGTACGAGCAGTACTTC.

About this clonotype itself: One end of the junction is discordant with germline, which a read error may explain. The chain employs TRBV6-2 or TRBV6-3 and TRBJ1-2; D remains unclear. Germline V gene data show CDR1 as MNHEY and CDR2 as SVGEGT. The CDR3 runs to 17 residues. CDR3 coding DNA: TGTGCCAGCAGTTACTCTTACTCCACCCGGGCCAATTATGGCTACGCCTTC. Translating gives CASSYSYSTRANYGYAF.

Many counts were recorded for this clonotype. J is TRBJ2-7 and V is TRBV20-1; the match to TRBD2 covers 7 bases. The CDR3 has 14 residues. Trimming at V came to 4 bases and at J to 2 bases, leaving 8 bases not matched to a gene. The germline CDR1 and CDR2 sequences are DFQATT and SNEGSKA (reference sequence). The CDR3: CSAISGMETYEQYF. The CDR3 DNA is TGCAGTGCTATAAGCGGGATGGAAACCTACGAGCAGTACTTC.

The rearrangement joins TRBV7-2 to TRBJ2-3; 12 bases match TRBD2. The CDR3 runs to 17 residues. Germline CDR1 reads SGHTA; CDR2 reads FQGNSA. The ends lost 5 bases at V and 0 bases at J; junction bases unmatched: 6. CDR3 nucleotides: TGTGCCAGCAGCCTATGGACTAGCGGGATGAGCACAGATACGCAGTATTTT. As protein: CASSLWTSGMSTDTQYF.

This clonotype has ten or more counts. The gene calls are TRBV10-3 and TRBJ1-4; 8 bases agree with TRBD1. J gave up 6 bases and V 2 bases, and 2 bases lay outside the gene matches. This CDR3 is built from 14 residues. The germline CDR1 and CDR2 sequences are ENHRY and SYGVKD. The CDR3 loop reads CAISEPGGDEKLFF. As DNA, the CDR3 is TGTGCCATCAGTGAGCCAGGGGGCGATGAAAAACTGTTTTTT.